Listed below are T cell receptor beta chains from one sample, sequenced in a study of OX40 agonist ivuxolimab in advanced cancers. Profiling relied on immunoSEQ multiplex PCR, and the TCRdb table lists in-frame clones only, not all of them. The table includes 78,000 or so clones, about 90% detected once. Specimen: CD4+ or CD8+ T cells sorted from blood, collected in a trial of the OX40 agonist ivuxolimab. The receptors come from an adult with an advanced solid tumor such as melanoma, head and neck, liver or kidney cancer. The CDR3 runs from the conserved cysteine through the conserved F or W. The D gene is left open where the match is weak. The size field is filled for only some rows; it gives once, few, many or a size class.

TRBV4-2	14	TRBJ1-1	once	.	TGTGCCAGCAGCCAAGTCGGTCAGGTGACTGAAGCTTTCTTT	CASSQVGQVTEAFF
TRBV12-5	15	TRBJ2-3	.	TRBD2	TGTGCTAGTGGTGTAGCCAGCGGGGGGCGGAATACGCAGTATTTT	CASGVASGGRNTQYF
TRBV29-1	14	TRBJ1-1	.	.	TGCAGCGTCCAGGGACGGATGCGACCATTTGAAGCTTTCTTT	CSVQGRMRPFEAFF
TRBV11-2	17	TRBJ1-4	.	TRBD1	TGTGCCAGCAGCCGTGATATTCCGGGACAGGGTGGTGAAAAACTGTTTTTT	CASSRDIPGQGGEKLFF
TRBV25-1	13	TRBJ1-5	.	.	TGTGCCAGCAGTGGTTTTCCTTGGCAGCCCCAGCATTTT	CASSGFPWQPQHF
TRBV18	15	TRBJ2-3	.	TRBD1	TGTGCCAGCTCACTCCGGACAGGGGGCACAGATACGCAGTATTTT	CASSLRTGGTDTQYF
TRBV19	14	TRBJ2-7	.	.	TGTGCCAGTAGTATCCCGACTCTCCCAGGAGAGCAGTACTTC	CASSIPTLPGEQYF
TRBV5-1	14	TRBJ2-5	once	.	TGCGCCAGCAGCTTGGTTCAGCCCCAAGAGACCCAGTACTTC	CASSLVQPQETQYF
TRBV6-1	15	TRBJ2-7	.	TRBD2	TGTGCCGGCTCTCCGCTAGCGGGAGGTGCCTACGAGCAGTACTTC	CAGSPLAGGAYEQYF
TRBV9	17	TRBJ2-5	.	.	TGTGCCAGCAGCGTAGGCCCCCGAGGGAAGGTAGGAGAGACCCAGTACTTC	CASSVGPRGKVGETQYF
TRBV5-6	14	TRBJ1-5	.	.	TGTGCCAGCAGCTTGGGAACGCCAAATCAGCCCCAGCATTTT	CASSLGTPNQPQHF
TRBV7-2	15	TRBJ1-5	.	.	TGTGCCAGCAGCTTAAGCCGCGGATTTAATCAGCCCCAGCATTTT	CASSLSRGFNQPQHF
TRBV5-1	15	TRBJ2-1	.	.	TGCGCCAGCAGCTTGGCCGGACCCGACACCTATGAGCAGTTCTTC	CASSLAGPDTYEQFF
TRBV6-5	14	TRBJ2-7	.	.	TGTGCCAGCAGTGAATCAGGACGGTCCTACGAGCAGTACTTC	CASSESGRSYEQYF
TRBV6-4	15	TRBJ2-7	few	TRBD2	TGTGCCAGCAGTGGTCTTAGCGGGAGCTATGGCGAGCAGTACTTC	CASSGLSGSYGEQYF
TRBV18	19	TRBJ2-6	.	.	TGTGCCAGCTCACCGCGGACAGCTATAGGTGGTCCTGGGGCCAACGTCCTGACTTTC	CASSPRTAIGGPGANVLTF